This TCR beta chain was captured by sequencing in a study of Graves' ophthalmopathy and Graves' hyperthyroidism. Study findings and constraints: Thyroid clonotypes that were expanded above 0.001 frequency mostly also appeared in blood. A 13-signature model separated ophthalmopathy from stable hyperthyroidism, roughly 85% sensitivity, around 81% specificity.

Comments on this clonotype: Antigen unknown.

Amplified material comprised TCR beta CDR3 regions derived from RNA transcripts. First-round RT-PCR used HTBI primers; second-round multiplex PCR followed. From the multiplex PCR reads, TCRdb called clonotypes with MiXCR, one entry per CDR3 protein. This table has about 740,000 distinct CDR3 sequences, 40% appearing once. The sequence derives from an adult man with Graves' ophthalmopathy. Sequencing was performed on peripheral blood.

In nucleotides, the CDR3 is TGCAGTGCTAGAGATTATAATGGTGGACGGTACTGTGGCTACACCTTC. Translated, it gives CSARDYNGGRYCGYTF. The V call is TRBV20-1, the J call TRBJ1-2, with unresolved D. This CDR3 contains 16 residues. The germline V gene encodes CDR1 DFQATT and CDR2 SNEGSKA (reference sequence). V lost 0 bases and J lost 7, with 21 bases in between.